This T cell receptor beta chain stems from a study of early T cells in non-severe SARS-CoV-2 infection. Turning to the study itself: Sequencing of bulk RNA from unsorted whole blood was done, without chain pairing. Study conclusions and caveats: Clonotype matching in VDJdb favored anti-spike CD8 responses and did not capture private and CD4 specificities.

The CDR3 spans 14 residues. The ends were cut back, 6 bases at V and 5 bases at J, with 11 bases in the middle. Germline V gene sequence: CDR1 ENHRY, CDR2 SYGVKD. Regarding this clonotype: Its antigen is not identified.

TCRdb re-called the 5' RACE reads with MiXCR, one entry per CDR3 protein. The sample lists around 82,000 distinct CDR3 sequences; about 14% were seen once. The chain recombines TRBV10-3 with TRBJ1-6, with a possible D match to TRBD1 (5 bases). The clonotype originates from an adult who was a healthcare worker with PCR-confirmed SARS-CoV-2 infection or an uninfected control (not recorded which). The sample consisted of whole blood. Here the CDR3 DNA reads TGTGCCATCAGACCAGACAGAGATAATTCACCCCTCCACTTT. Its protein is CAIRPDRDNSPLHF.